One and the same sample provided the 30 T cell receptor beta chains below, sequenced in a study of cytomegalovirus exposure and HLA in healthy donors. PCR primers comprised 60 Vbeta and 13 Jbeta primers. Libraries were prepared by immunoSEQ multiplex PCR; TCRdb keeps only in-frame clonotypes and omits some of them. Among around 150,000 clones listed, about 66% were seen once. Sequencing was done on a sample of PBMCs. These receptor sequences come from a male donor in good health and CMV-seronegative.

CDR3 sequence reads: CASSAGGDGYEKLFF. The CDR3 DNA reads TGTGCCAGCAGCGCAGGGGGCGATGGATATGAAAAACTGTTTTTT. The V gene is TRBV9, the J gene TRBJ1-4; 8 nucleotides match TRBD1. This CDR3 has 15 residues. V dropped 3 bases and J dropped 6; count of bases not matched to a gene: 7. Germline assignment: CDR1 SGDLS and CDR2 YYNGEE.

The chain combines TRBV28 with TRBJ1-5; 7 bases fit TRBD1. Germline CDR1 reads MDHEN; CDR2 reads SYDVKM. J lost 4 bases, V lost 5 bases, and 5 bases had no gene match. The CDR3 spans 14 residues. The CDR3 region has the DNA TGTGCCAGCAGTCTTGGGACAGTAAATCAGCCCCAGCATTTT. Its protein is CASSLGTVNQPQHF.

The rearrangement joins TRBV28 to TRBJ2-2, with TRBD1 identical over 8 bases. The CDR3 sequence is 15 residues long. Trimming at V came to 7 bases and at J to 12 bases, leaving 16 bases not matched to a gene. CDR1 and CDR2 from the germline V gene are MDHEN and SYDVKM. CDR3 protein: CASTSSGQGAMKLFF. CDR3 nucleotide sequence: TGTGCCAGCACCTCATCAGGGCAGGGGGCAATGAAGCTGTTTTTT.

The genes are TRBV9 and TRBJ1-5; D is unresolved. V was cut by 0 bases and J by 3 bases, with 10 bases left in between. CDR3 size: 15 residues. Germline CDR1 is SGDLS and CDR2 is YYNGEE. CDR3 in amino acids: CASSVGGSNNQPQHF. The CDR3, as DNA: TGTGCCAGCAGCGTAGGAGGCAGTAACAATCAGCCCCAGCATTTT.

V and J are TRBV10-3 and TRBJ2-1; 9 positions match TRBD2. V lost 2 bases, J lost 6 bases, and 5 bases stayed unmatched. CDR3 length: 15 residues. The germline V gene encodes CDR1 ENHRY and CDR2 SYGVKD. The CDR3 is CAISEERGAANEQFF. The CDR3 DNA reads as TGTGCCATCAGTGAGGAGCGGGGGGCCGCCAATGAGCAGTTCTTC.

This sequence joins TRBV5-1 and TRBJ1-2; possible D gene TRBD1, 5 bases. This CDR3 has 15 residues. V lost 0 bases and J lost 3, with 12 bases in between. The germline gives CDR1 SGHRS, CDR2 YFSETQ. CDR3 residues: CASSLGRGRDYGYTF. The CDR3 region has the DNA TGCGCCAGCAGCTTGGGGAGGGGAAGGGACTATGGCTACACCTTC.

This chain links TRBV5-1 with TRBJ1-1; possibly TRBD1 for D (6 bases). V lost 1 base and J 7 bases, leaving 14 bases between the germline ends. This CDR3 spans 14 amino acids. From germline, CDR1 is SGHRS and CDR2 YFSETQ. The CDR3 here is CASSLLDQTGEAFF. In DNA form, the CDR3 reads TGCGCCAGCAGCTTGTTGGACCAGACAGGTGAAGCTTTCTTT.

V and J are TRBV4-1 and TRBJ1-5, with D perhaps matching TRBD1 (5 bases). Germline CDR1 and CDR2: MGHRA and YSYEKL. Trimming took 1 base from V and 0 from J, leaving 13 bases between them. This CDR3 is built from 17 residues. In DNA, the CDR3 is TGCGCCAGCAGCCAAGGACAGACCCATCTTAGCAATCAGCCCCAGCATTTT. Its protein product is CASSQGQTHLSNQPQHF.

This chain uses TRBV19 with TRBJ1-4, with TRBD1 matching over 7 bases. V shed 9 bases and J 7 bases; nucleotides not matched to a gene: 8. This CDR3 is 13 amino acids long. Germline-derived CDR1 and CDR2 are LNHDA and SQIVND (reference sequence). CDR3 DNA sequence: TGTGCCAGCAGTGACAGGGTCGGTGAAAAACTGTTTTTT. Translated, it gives CASSDRVGEKLFF.

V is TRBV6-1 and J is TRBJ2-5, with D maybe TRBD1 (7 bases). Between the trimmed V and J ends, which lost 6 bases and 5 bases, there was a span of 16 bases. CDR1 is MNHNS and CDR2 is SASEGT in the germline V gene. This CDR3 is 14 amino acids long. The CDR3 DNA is TGTGCCAGCAGGACGGTGGCAGGGGGGGAGACCCAGTACTTC. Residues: CASRTVAGGETQYF.

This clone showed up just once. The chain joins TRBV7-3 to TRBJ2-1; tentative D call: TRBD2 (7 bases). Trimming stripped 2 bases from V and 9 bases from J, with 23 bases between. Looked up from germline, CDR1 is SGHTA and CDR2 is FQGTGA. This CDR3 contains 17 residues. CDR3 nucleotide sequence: TGTGCCAGCAGCTTACTTTTGGGGGGGGCCTACAGGAGTGAGCAGTTCTTC. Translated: CASSLLLGGAYRSEQFF. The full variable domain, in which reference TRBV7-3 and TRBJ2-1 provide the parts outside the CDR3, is GAGVSQTPSNKVTEKGKYVELRCDPISGHTALYWYRQSLGQGPEFLIYFQGTGAADDSGLPNDRFFAVRPEGSVSTLKIQRTERGDSAVYLCASSLLLGGAYRSEQFFGPGTRLTVL.

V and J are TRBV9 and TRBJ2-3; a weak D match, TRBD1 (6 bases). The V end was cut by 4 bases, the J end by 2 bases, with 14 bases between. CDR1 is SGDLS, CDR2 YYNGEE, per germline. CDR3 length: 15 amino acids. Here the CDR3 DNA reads TGTGCCAGCAGCCCAGGCCAGGGGTCCACAGATACGCAGTATTTT. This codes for CASSPGQGSTDTQYF.

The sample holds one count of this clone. The CDR3 here is CASSLARNEQFF. CDR3 DNA: TGTGCCAGCAGCTTAGCCCGCAATGAGCAGTTCTTC. This chain joins TRBV13 and TRBJ2-1; no clear D gene. The CDR3 runs to 12 residues. The ends were cut back, 1 base at V and 6 bases at J, with 4 bases in the middle. Germline loops: CDR1 PRHDT, CDR2 FYEKMQ (reference sequence). Based on the CDR3 plus reference TRBV13 and TRBJ2-1, the full variable domain is AAGVIQSPRHLIKEKRETATLKCYPIPRHDTVYWYQQGPGQDPQFLISFYEKMQSDKGSIPDRFSAQQFSDYHSELNMSSLELGDSALYFCASSLARNEQFFGPGTRLTVL.

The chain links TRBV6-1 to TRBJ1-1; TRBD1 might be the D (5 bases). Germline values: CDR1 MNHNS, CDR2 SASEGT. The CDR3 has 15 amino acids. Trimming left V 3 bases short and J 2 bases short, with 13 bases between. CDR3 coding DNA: TGTGCCAGCAGTGACCGACGGGGGGGAAACACTGAAGCTTTCTTT. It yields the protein CASSDRRGGNTEAFF.

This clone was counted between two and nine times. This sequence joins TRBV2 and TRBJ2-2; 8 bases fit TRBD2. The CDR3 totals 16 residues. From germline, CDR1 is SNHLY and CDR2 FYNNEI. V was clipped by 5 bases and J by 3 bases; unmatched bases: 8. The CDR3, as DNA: TGTGCCAGCAGTCCCCGGGCGGGGGGAGACACCGGGGAGCTGTTTTTT. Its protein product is CASSPRAGGDTGELFF.

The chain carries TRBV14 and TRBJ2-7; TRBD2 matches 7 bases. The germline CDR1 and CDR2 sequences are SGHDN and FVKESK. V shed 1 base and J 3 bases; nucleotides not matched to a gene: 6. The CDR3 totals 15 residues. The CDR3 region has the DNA TGTGCCAGCAGCCAAGTTTCCAGCGGGGTCTACGAGCAGTACTTC. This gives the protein CASSQVSSGVYEQYF.

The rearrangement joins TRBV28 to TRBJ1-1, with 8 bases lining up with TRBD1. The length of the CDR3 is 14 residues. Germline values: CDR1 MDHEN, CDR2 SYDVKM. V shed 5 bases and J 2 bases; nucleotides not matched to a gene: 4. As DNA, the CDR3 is TGTGCCAGCAGTACGGGACAGGCAAACACTGAAGCTTTCTTT. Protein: CASSTGQANTEAFF. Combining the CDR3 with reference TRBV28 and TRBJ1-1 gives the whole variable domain DVKVTQSSRYLVKRTGEKVFLECVQDMDHENMFWYRQDPGLGLRLIYFSYDVKMKEKGDIPEGYSVSREKKERFSLILESASTNQTSMYLCASSTGQANTEAFFGQGTRLTVV.

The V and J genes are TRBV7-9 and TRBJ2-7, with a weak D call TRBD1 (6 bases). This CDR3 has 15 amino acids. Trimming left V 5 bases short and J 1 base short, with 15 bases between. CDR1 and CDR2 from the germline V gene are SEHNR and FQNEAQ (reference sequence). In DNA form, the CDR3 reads TGTGCCAGCAGCCAGATGACAGGTGGATCCTACGAGCAGTACTTC. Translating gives CASSQMTGGSYEQYF.

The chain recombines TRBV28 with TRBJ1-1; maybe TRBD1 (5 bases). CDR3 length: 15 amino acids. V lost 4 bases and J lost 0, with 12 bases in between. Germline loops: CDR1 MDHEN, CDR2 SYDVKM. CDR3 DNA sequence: TGTGCCAGCAGTTCAAACAGGATTATGAACACTGAAGCTTTCTTT. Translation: CASSSNRIMNTEAFF.

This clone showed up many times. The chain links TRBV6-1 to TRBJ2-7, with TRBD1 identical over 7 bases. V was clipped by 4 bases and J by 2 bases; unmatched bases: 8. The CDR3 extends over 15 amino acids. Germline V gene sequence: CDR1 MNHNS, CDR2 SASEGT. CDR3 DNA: TGTGCCAGCAGTGGGGAAGGACAGGTCGCCTACGAGCAGTACTTC. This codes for CASSGEGQVAYEQYF.

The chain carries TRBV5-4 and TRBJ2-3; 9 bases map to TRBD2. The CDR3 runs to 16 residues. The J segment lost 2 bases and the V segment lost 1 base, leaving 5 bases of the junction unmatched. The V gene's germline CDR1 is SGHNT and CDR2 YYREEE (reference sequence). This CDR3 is CASSLKAGGYTDTQYF. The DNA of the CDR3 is TGTGCCAGCAGCTTGAAAGCGGGGGGTTACACAGATACGCAGTATTTT.

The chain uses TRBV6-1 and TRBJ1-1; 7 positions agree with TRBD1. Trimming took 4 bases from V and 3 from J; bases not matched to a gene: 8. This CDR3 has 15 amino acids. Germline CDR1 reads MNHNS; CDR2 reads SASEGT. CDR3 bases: TGTGCCAGCAGTGGGTACCGGGACAGATACACTGAAGCTTTCTTT. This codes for CASSGYRDRYTEAFF.

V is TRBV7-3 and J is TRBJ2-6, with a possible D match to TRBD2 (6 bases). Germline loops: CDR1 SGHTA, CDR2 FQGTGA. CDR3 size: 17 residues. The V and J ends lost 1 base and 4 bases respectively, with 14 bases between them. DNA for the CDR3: TGTGCCAGCAGCTTAAACGGTAGGGAGGCCGGGGCCAACGTCCTGACTTTC. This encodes CASSLNGREAGANVLTF.

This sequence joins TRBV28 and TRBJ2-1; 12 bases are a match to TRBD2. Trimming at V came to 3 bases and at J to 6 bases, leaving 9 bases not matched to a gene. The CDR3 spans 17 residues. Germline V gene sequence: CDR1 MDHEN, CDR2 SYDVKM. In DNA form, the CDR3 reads TGTGCCAGCAGTTTGGCTAGCGGGGGGGCGGGTATCAATGAGCAGTTCTTC. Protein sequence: CASSLASGGAGINEQFF.

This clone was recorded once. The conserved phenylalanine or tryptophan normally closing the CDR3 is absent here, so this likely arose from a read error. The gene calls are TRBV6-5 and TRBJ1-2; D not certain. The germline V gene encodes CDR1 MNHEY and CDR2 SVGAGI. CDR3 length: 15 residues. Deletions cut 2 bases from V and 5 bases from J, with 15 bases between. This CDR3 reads CASSYDPGIQYGYTS. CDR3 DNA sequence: TGTGCCAGCAGTTACGATCCCGGGATTCAGTATGGCTACACCTCC.

CDR3 amino acids: CASSLMVDSGELFF. The CDR3 nucleotides read TGTGCCAGCAGCTTAATGGTCGACAGCGGGGAGCTGTTTTTT. The V call is TRBV13, the J call TRBJ2-2, with D possibly TRBD1 on 5 matching bases. This CDR3 contains 14 residues. Per germline, CDR1 PRHDT and CDR2 FYEKMQ (reference sequence). Trimming took off 2 bases at V and 7 bases at J, with 11 bases between the two ends.

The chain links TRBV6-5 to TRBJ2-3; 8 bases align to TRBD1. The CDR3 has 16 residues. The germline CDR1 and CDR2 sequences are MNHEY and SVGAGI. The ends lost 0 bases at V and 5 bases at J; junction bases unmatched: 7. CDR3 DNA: TGTGCCAGCAGTTACTCTTCCAGGGGGCCGCAAGATACGCAGTATTTT. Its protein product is CASSYSSRGPQDTQYF.

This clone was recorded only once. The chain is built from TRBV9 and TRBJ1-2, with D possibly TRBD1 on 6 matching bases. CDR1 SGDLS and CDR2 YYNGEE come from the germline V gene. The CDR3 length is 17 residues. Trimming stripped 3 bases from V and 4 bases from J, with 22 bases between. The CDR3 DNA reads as TGTGCCAGCAGCGGACGTCAGGCGGTCGGGGACATCTATGGCTACACCTTC. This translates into CASSGRQAVGDIYGYTF.

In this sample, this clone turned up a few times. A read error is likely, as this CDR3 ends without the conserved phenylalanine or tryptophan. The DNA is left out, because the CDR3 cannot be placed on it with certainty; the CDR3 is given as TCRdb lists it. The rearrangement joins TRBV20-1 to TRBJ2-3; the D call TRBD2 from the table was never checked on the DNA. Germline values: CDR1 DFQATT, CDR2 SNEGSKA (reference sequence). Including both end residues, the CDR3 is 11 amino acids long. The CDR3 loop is CSAIRDFTGGL.

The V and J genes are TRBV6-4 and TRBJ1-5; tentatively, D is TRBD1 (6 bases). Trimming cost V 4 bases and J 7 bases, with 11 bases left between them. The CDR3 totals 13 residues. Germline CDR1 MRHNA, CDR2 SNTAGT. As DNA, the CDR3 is TGTGCCAGCAGTGTTATACAGGGACAGCCCCAGCATTTT. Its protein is CASSVIQGQPQHF.